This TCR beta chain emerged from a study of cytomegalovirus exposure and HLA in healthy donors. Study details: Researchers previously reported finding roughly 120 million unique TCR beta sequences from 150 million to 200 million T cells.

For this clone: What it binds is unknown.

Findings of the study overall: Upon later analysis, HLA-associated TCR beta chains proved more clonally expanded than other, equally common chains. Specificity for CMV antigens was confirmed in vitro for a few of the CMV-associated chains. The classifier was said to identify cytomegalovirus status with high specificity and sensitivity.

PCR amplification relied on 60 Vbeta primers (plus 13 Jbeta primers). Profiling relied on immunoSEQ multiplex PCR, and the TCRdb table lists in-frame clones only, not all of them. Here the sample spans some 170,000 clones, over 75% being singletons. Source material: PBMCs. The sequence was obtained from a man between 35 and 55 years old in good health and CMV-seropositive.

CDR3 amino acids: CAGAAQANYEQYF. The CDR3 bases are TGCGCCGGGGCCGCACAGGCGAACTACGAGCAGTACTTC. This chain joins TRBV10-2 and TRBJ2-7; D perhaps matches TRBD1 (5 bases). V was cut by 11 bases and J by 3 bases, with 17 bases left in between. Germline-derived CDR1 and CDR2 are WSHSY and SAAADI. The CDR3 is 13 amino acids.